Listed here are 18 T cell receptor beta chains from one sample, sequenced in a study of T cell responses to AZD1222 COVID-19 vaccine. Here immunoSEQ multiplex PCR was the method, and the copy in TCRdb shows in-frame clones only, minus some. The table lists 200,000 or so clones, 85% to 90% of them singletons. The specimen comprised peripheral blood, sampled on day 0 of AZD1222 vaccination. These receptors were taken from an adult in good health.

The rearrangement uses TRBV4-3 and TRBJ2-3; D unresolved. This CDR3 contains 14 residues. V shed 4 bases and J shed 1 base, with 9 bases lying between them. In germline, CDR1 is LGHNA, CDR2 YSLEER. CDR3 residues: CASSLSDGTDTQYF. DNA for the CDR3: TGCGCCAGCAGCCTCTCAGACGGCACAGATACGCAGTATTTT.

This chain connects TRBV15 to TRBJ2-6; D ambiguous. CDR1 and CDR2 (germline): LNHNV, YYDKDF (reference sequence). V was pared by 0 bases and J by 0 bases, with 9 bases between. This CDR3 has 17 amino acids. CDR3 in DNA: TGTGCCACCAGCAGAGATTTTTTCGACTCTGGGGCCAACGTCCTGACTTTC. This sequence encodes CATSRDFFDSGANVLTF.

This chain uses TRBV7-9 with TRBJ1-1; TRBD1 matches 8 bases. Germline V CDR1 and CDR2: SEHNR, FQNEAQ (reference sequence). V was clipped by 3 bases and J by 4 bases; unmatched bases: 10. The CDR3 loop spans 16 amino acids. The CDR3 coding sequence is TGTGCCAGCAGCTTTCCGGCACAGGGGGACGGCACTGAAGCTTTCTTT. It specifies CASSFPAQGDGTEAFF.

CDR3 in amino acids: CASSLSRTGRSPLHF. The DNA of the CDR3 is TGTGCCAGCAGTTTATCTCGGACAGGACGTTCACCCCTCCACTTT. The V gene is TRBV27, the J gene TRBJ1-6; 7 bases are shared with TRBD1. Per germline, CDR1 MNHEY and CDR2 SMNVEV (reference sequence). Trimming at V came to 0 bases and at J to 9 bases, leaving 5 bases not matched to a gene. This CDR3 comprises 15 residues.

This rearrangement joins TRBV5-1 to TRBJ1-1, with a weak D call TRBD1 (6 bases). Germline values: CDR1 SGHRS, CDR2 YFSETQ. V dropped 2 bases and J dropped 5 bases, with 13 bases sitting between them. The CDR3 length is 14 residues. CDR3 in amino acids: CASSFGGARTEAFF. As DNA, the CDR3 is TGCGCCAGCAGCTTTGGGGGGGCCCGAACTGAAGCTTTCTTT.

The chain is built from TRBV2 and TRBJ2-3; 9 bases fit TRBD1. V gave up 8 bases and J gave up 2 bases; unmatched junction bases: 5. Germline loops: CDR1 SNHLY, CDR2 FYNNEI. The CDR3 runs to 14 residues. CDR3 nucleotide sequence: TGTGCCAGCTACAGGGGGCCATTCACAGATACGCAGTATTTT. Translated: CASYRGPFTDTQYF.

This chain connects TRBV7-3 to TRBJ1-1; 11 nucleotides line up with TRBD1. Germline values: CDR1 SGHTA, CDR2 FQGTGA. This CDR3 is 13 amino acids long. The junction had 4 bases not matched to a gene; V was cut back by 5 bases and J by 8 bases. In DNA, the CDR3 is TGTGCCAGCAGCCCAGGACAGGGGGCCGAAGCTTTCTTT. This codes for CASSPGQGAEAFF.

The chain uses TRBV4-1 and TRBJ1-3, with 7 bases that match TRBD1. This CDR3 contains 16 residues. Germline V gene sequence: CDR1 MGHRA, CDR2 YSYEKL. J lost 3 bases, V lost 1 base, and 6 bases had no gene match. CDR3 sequence reads: CASSQGQGGYGNTIYF. The CDR3 nucleotides are TGCGCCAGCAGCCAAGGTCAGGGGGGCTATGGAAACACCATATATTTT.

The CDR3, as DNA: TGTGCCTGGAGTGACAATTATGGCTACACCTTC. This sequence encodes CAWSDNYGYTF. V usage is TRBV30 and J usage is TRBJ1-2; D call uncertain. Trimming pared 1 base from V and 5 bases from J, leaving 5 bases between. CDR3 size: 11 residues. CDR1 and CDR2 (germline): GTSNPN, SVGIG (reference sequence).

The CDR3 nucleotides are TGTGCCAGCAGTTTCTCCCCTAGCGGATCCTACGAGCAGTACTTC. Translation: CASSFSPSGSYEQYF. This chain joins TRBV28 and TRBJ2-7; 7 nucleotides align to TRBD2. V lost 3 bases and J lost 1; bases outside the gene matches: 6. The CDR3 totals 15 residues. Germline V gene lookup returns CDR1 MDHEN and CDR2 SYDVKM. Complete variable domain (other parts from reference TRBV28 and TRBJ2-7): DVKVTQSSRYLVKRTGEKVFLECVQDMDHENMFWYRQDPGLGLRLIYFSYDVKMKEKGDIPEGYSVSREKKERFSLILESASTNQTSMYLCASSFSPSGSYEQYFGPGTRLTVT.

The CDR3 here is CASSSARHSQETQYF. CDR3 coding DNA: TGTGCCAGCAGCTCGGCCCGACATTCGCAAGAGACCCAGTACTTC. The chain is built from TRBV7-9 and TRBJ2-5; D ambiguous. Trimming shortened V by 4 bases and J by 2 bases, and 14 bases separated the two germline ends. Germline-derived CDR1 and CDR2 are SEHNR and FQNEAQ (reference sequence). The length of the CDR3 is 15 residues.

This chain connects TRBV3-1 (or the pseudogene TRBV3-2) to TRBJ1-5; D unclear. Germline-derived CDR1 and CDR2 are LGHDT and YNNKEL (reference sequence). The V end lost 0 bases, the J end lost 6 bases, and 9 bases lay between the germline ends. This CDR3 has 14 residues. In DNA, the CDR3 is TGTGCCAGCAGCCAAGATCTCGGGAGTCAGCCCCAGCATTTT. It specifies CASSQDLGSQPQHF.

The chain is built from TRBV5-5 and TRBJ1-2; no clear D. The CDR3 spans 13 residues. The germline CDR1 and CDR2 sequences are SGHKS and YYEKEE (reference sequence). Trimming removed 4 bases at V and 4 bases at J, with 11 bases between. This chain's CDR3 is CASSPLAGYGYTF. The CDR3 bases are TGTGCCAGCAGCCCCTTGGCGGGCTATGGCTACACCTTC.

The V gene is TRBV29-1, the J gene TRBJ2-2, with 8 bases fitting TRBD1. The V gene end was trimmed by 7 bases and the J gene end by 1 base; junction bases not matched to a gene: 5. This CDR3 contains 14 residues. From germline, CDR1 is SQVTM and CDR2 ANQGSEA. CDR3 amino acids: CSGPGTGNTGELFF. The CDR3 nucleotides are TGCAGCGGTCCCGGGACAGGGAACACCGGGGAGCTGTTTTTT.

The chain combines TRBV11-3 with TRBJ2-2, with 7 positions matching TRBD2. J gave up 4 bases and V 3 bases, and 2 bases lay outside the gene matches. The CDR3 has 14 residues. Germline CDR1 and CDR2: SGHNT and YENEEA. The DNA for the CDR3 is TGTGCCAGCAGCTTGGGCGGGGGCACCGGGGAGCTGTTTTTT. Encoded protein: CASSLGGGTGELFF.

This clone was observed a few times. J is TRBJ1-5 and V is TRBV28, with D possibly TRBD1 on 5 matching bases. This CDR3 has 15 residues. Trimming took off 2 bases at V and 3 bases at J, with 11 bases between the two ends. CDR1 is MDHEN, CDR2 SYDVKM, per germline. The CDR3 DNA follows: TGTGCCAGCAGTTTAAGAGGGGCACCCAATCAGCCCCAGCATTTT. This translates into CASSLRGAPNQPQHF. Full variable domain (remainder filled in from reference TRBV28 and TRBJ1-5): DVKVTQSSRYLVKRTGEKVFLECVQDMDHENMFWYRQDPGLGLRLIYFSYDVKMKEKGDIPEGYSVSREKKERFSLILESASTNQTSMYLCASSLRGAPNQPQHFGDGTRLSIL.

The chain uses TRBV6-5 and TRBJ2-2; the D gene is possibly TRBD1 (6 bases). This CDR3 is 16 amino acids long. V was clipped by 3 bases and J by 6 bases, with 17 bases between them. In germline, CDR1 is MNHEY, CDR2 SVGAGI. CDR3 bases: TGTGCCAGCAGTTATCTGTGGGGGCGAGCTCCCGGGGAGCTGTTTTTT. Translated: CASSYLWGRAPGELFF.

The gene calls are TRBV27 and TRBJ2-7; 9 bases are a match to TRBD1. Germline CDR1 is MNHEY and CDR2 is SMNVEV (reference sequence). After removal of 9 bases from V and 4 bases from J, the junction contained 4 bases not matched to a gene. This CDR3 is built from 12 residues. The CDR3 sequence: CASTGQGYEQYF. The CDR3 region has the DNA TGTGCCAGTACGGGACAGGGTTACGAGCAGTACTTC.